The rows below give T cell receptor beta chains drawn from one sample of a study of cytomegalovirus exposure and HLA in healthy donors. Using immunoSEQ multiplex PCR, the repertoire was profiled, and TCRdb retains in-frame clones only, with some absent. The data show 150,000 to 200,000 clones, roughly 88% seen once. Material: PBMCs. The source is a young woman in good health and CMV-seronegative. CDR3s include the opening cysteine and the closing phenylalanine or tryptophan. D genes are given only for firm matches. Size values are once, few and many counts, or a class for expanded clones, and some rows have none.

>TRBV5-1|.|TRBJ2-3|.
CASSPEWGLTDTQYF
TGCGCCAGCAGCCCCGAATGGGGACTCACAGATACGCAGTATTTT
>TRBV2|.|TRBJ2-2|TRBD1
CASSLGGSVGELFF
TGTGCCAGCAGTCTAGGGGGCTCGGTCGGGGAGCTGTTTTTT
>TRBV10-3|.|TRBJ2-1|TRBD2
CATTTSGSLNEQFF
TGTGCCACCACGACTAGCGGGAGTCTAAATGAGCAGTTCTTC
>TRBV5-1|.|TRBJ2-3|TRBD2
CASRFSSGGDTQYF
TGCGCCAGCAGATTTTCTAGCGGAGGTGATACGCAGTATTTT
>TRBV12-5|.|TRBJ1-1|.
CASGNRVDTEAFF
TGTGCTAGTGGTAACAGGGTTGACACTGAAGCTTTCTTT
>TRBV27|few|TRBJ1-6|.
CASSLSPALGSSPLHF
TGTGCCAGCAGTTTATCCCCCGCACTAGGGAGTTCACCCCTCCACTTT
>TRBV29-1|.|TRBJ2-1|.
CSVRTEIYNEQFF
TGCAGCGTCCGGACAGAGATTTACAATGAGCAGTTCTTC
>TRBV5-1|once|TRBJ2-5|.
CASSLSRPPIQETQYF
TGCGCCAGCAGCTTGAGCCGCCCGCCGATACAAGAGACCCAGTACTTC
>TRBV9|once|TRBJ1-1|TRBD1
CASSVDPAGGVRITEAFF
TGTGCCAGCAGCGTAGACCCCGCAGGGGGCGTAAGGATCACTGAAGCTTTCTTT
>TRBV19|many|TRBJ1-2|.
CASSTGQYGYTF
TGTGCCAGTAGTACAGGACAGTATGGCTACACCTTC
>TRBV5-4|.|TRBJ1-2|TRBD1
CASSYGQGDGYTF
TGTGCCAGCAGCTATGGACAGGGGGATGGCTACACCTTC
>TRBV5-1|few|TRBJ2-1|TRBD2
CASSPGLAGGPISYNEQFF
TGCGCCAGCAGCCCGGGACTAGCGGGAGGGCCAATTTCCTACAATGAGCAGTTCTTC
>TRBV6-5|.|TRBJ2-1|.
CASSYEGHTYNEQFF
TGTGCCAGCAGTTACGAGGGCCACACCTACAATGAGCAGTTCTTC
>TRBV7-9|.|TRBJ2-5|.
CASIDEETQYF
TGTGCCAGCATCGATGAGGAGACCCAGTACTTC
>TRBV7-2|.|TRBJ1-1|.
CASSLSAAEAFF
TGTGCCAGCAGCTTATCAGCGGCTGAAGCTTTCTTT
>TRBV5-6|.|TRBJ1-1|.
CASSLSDSEAFF
TGTGCCAGCAGCTTGTCCGACAGTGAAGCTTTCTTT
>TRBV5-1|.|TRBJ2-7|TRBD1
CASSNPGQGIHEQYF
TGCGCCAGCAGCAACCCGGGACAGGGGATCCACGAGCAGTACTTC
>TRBV19|.|TRBJ2-7|TRBD1
CASSIGGTGIYEQYF
TGTGCCAGTAGTATAGGGGGGACAGGGATCTACGAGCAGTACTTC
>TRBV19|.|TRBJ1-2|.
CASSIDQQGSYGYTF
TGTGCCAGTAGTATCGACCAACAGGGCTCTTATGGCTACACCTTC
>TRBV28|.|TRBJ1-3|TRBD1
CASSLSTTGRNTIYF
TGTGCCAGCAGTTTATCGACGACAGGGCGAAACACCATATATTTT
>TRBV27|.|TRBJ2-5|TRBD1
CASSFSQGATQYF
TGTGCCAGCAGTTTCAGCCAGGGGGCAACCCAGTACTTC
>TRBV6-5|.|TRBJ2-7|.
CASRRPSGSGYEQYF
TGTGCCAGCCGACGACCTTCCGGGAGTGGTTACGAGCAGTACTTC
>TRBV6-6|.|TRBJ1-4|.
CASSYEGEGYGKLFF
TGTGCCAGCAGTTACGAGGGAGAGGGATATGGAAAACTGTTTTTT
>TRBV6-5|.|TRBJ1-2|TRBD1
CASSYTSAGGGGYTF
TGTGCCAGCAGTTACACGTCGGCAGGGGGCGGTGGCTACACCTTC
>TRBV19|few|TRBJ2-7|.
CASSISGDTVRYF
TGTGCCAGTAGTATATCTGGGGACACGGTACGGTACTTC
>TRBV6-1|.|TRBJ1-1|.
CASSEQGSVLKAFF
TGTGCCAGCAGTGAACAGGGCAGCGTTCTGAAAGCTTTCTTT
>TRBV19|.|TRBJ2-7|TRBD2
CASSYSSGSGNEQYF
TGTGCCAGTAGCTACTCTAGCGGGAGCGGTAACGAGCAGTACTTC
>TRBV5-4|once|TRBJ2-3|TRBD1
CASSQDRGTDTQYF
TGTGCCAGCAGCCAGGACAGGGGCACAGATACGCAGTATTTT
>TRBV5-1|.|TRBJ1-5|TRBD1
CASSEGQGAGQPQHF
TGCGCCAGCAGCGAGGGACAGGGGGCCGGTCAGCCCCAGCATTTT
>TRBV4-2|.|TRBJ1-1|TRBD1
CASSLNPGQDFFEAFF
TGTGCCAGCAGCCTCAACCCGGGACAGGACTTCTTTGAAGCTTTCTTT
>TRBV7-3|once|TRBJ1-3|.
CASSPIGSGNTIYF
TGTGCCAGCAGCCCGATCGGGTCGGGAAACACCATATATTTT
>TRBV7-6|.|TRBJ2-5|.
CASSFTRLGVMSETQYF
TGTGCCAGCAGCTTTACCCGACTAGGAGTAATGTCGGAGACCCAGTACTTC
>TRBV5-1|.|TRBJ2-7|.
CASSLDREAYEQYF
TGCGCCAGCAGCTTAGACAGGGAGGCCTACGAGCAGTACTTC
>TRBV9|once|TRBJ2-5|.
CASRRLRGETQYF
TGTGCCAGCAGGCGGCTCCGAGGTGAGACCCAGTACTTC
>TRBV2|.|TRBJ2-2|TRBD2
CASSITSAYTGELFF
TGTGCCAGCAGCATCACTAGCGCCTACACCGGGGAGCTGTTTTTT
>TRBV4-2|.|TRBJ2-1|TRBD2
CASSQDPSGGANEQFF
TGTGCCAGCAGCCAAGACCCTAGCGGGGGGGCCAATGAGCAGTTCTTC
>TRBV7-2|.|TRBJ2-7|.
CASSLVGGDSYEQYF
TGTGCCAGCAGCTTAGTCGGCGGGGATTCCTACGAGCAGTACTTC
>TRBV21-1|.|TRBJ1-6|.
CASSKDNSSYNSPLHF
TGTGCCAGCAGCAAAGATAACAGTTCCTATAATTCACCCCTCCACTTT